One and the same sample provided the 22 T cell receptor beta chains below, sequenced in a study of blood T cell repertoires in COVID-19. The assay was immunoSEQ multiplex PCR, and TCRdb's table has in-frame clones only and misses some. The sample carries more than 50,000 clones, more than 75% recorded once. Sequencing was performed on peripheral blood. The receptors were sampled from a woman aged 80 or over with acute or convalescent COVID-19.

This clone has just a few counts. The chain is built from TRBV7-9 and TRBJ1-2; D ambiguous. With 1 base removed from V and 6 bases from J, the gap between germline ends came to 12 bases. CDR3 size: 14 residues. Germline assignment: CDR1 SEHNR and CDR2 FQNEAQ (reference sequence). The CDR3 DNA follows: TGTGCCAGCAGCTTAGTGGGAGGTAATCATGGCTACACCTTC. Translating it yields CASSLVGGNHGYTF.

The J gene is TRBJ1-5, the V gene TRBV28; D is unclear. This CDR3 is built from 14 residues. The germline V gene encodes CDR1 MDHEN and CDR2 SYDVKM. V lost 3 bases to trimming and J lost 7 bases, with 13 bases between them. The CDR3 sequence: CASSFSTLGQPQHF. For the CDR3, the DNA is TGTGCCAGCAGTTTTTCCACCCTCGGGCAGCCCCAGCATTTT.

The chain employs TRBV11-3 and TRBJ2-1, with D perhaps TRBD2 (6 bases). CDR1 and CDR2 (germline): SGHNT, YENEEA. The CDR3 has 15 residues. Between the trimmed V and J ends, which lost 5 bases and 7 bases, there was a span of 18 bases. The CDR3 DNA reads TGTGCCAGCAGCCCCGGAGGGCCGGGTTTTAATGAGCAGTTCTTC. Its protein is CASSPGGPGFNEQFF.

This clone was counted only a few times. V and J are TRBV12-5 and TRBJ1-2, with TRBD1 matching 7 bases. Trimming removed 4 bases from V and 8 bases from J; junction bases left unmatched: 7. Germline V gives CDR1 LGHNT, CDR2 FRNRAP. The CDR3 is 13 amino acids. The CDR3 spells CASGSSTGMGYTF. CDR3 nucleotides: TGTGCTAGTGGTTCATCGACAGGGATGGGCTACACCTTC. The whole variable domain, remainder taken from reference TRBV12-5 and TRBJ1-2, is DARVTQTPRHKVTEMGQEVTMRCQPILGHNTVFWYRQTMMQGLELLAYFRNRAPLDDSGMPKDRFSAEMPDATLATLKIQPSEPRDSAVYFCASGSSTGMGYTFGSGTRLTVV.

The chain couples TRBV7-9 to TRBJ2-7, with TRBD2 matching 9 bases. The CDR3 consists of 16 residues. Trimming took 4 bases from V and 3 from J; bases not matched to a gene: 10. Germline V gene sequence: CDR1 SEHNR, CDR2 FQNEAQ (reference sequence). CDR3 in amino acids: CASSSGIGGRDYEQYF. The CDR3 DNA reads as TGTGCCAGCAGCTCCGGTATCGGCGGGAGGGACTACGAGCAGTACTTC.

Regarding this clone: The sample holds other DNA sequences that translate to the same CDR3. This sequence joins TRBV19 and TRBJ2-5; weak D call: TRBD1 (6 bases). Germline V CDR1 and CDR2: LNHDA, SQIVND (reference sequence). Trimming stripped 6 bases from V and 0 bases from J, with 8 bases between. The CDR3 length is 13 residues. CDR3 DNA: TGTGCCAGTAGGAGGGACAACCAAGAGACCCAGTACTTC. Translated: CASRRDNQETQYF. Full variable domain (missing parts from reference TRBV19 and TRBJ2-5): DGGITQSPKYLFRKEGQNVTLSCEQNLNHDAMYWYRQDPGQGLRLIYYSQIVNDFQKGDIAEGYSVSREKKESFPLTVTSAQKNPTAFYLCASRRDNQETQYFGPGTRLLVL.

The V gene is TRBV18, the J gene TRBJ1-1, with D possibly matching TRBD1 (5 bases). Between the trimmed V and J ends, which lost 1 base and 1 base, there was a span of 13 bases. There are 16 residues in the CDR3. CDR1 and CDR2 from the germline V gene are KGHSH and LQKENI. The CDR3: CASSPLQGTRNTEAFF. The CDR3 DNA sequence: TGTGCCAGCTCACCACTCCAGGGCACAAGGAACACTGAAGCTTTCTTT.

This clone was recorded only once. This rearrangement joins TRBV2 to TRBJ1-6, with a possible D match to TRBD1 (6 bases). CDR3 size: 11 residues. With 4 bases removed from V and 16 bases from J, the gap between germline ends came to 11 bases. Germline values: CDR1 SNHLY, CDR2 FYNNEI. For the CDR3, the DNA is TGTGCCAGCAGTGGACAGGCTCCTCTCCACTTT. It translates to CASSGQAPLHF. Supplemented by reference TRBV2 and TRBJ1-6, the full variable domain reads EPEVTQTPSHQVTQMGQEVILRCVPISNHLYFYWYRQILGQKVEFLVSFYNNEISEKSEIFDDQFSVERPDGSNFTLKIRSTKLEDSAMYFCASSGQAPLHFGNGTRLTVT.

The chain recombines TRBV30 with TRBJ1-4, with D uncertain. This CDR3 contains 11 residues. CDR1 and CDR2 (germline): GTSNPN, SVGIG (reference sequence). V lost 2 bases to trimming and J lost 7 bases, with 5 bases between them. The chain's CDR3 is CAWSRGEKLFF. CDR3 nucleotide sequence: TGTGCCTGGAGTCGAGGTGAAAAACTGTTTTTT.

V is TRBV6-2 or TRBV6-3 and J is TRBJ2-3; the match to TRBD2 covers 8 bases. CDR3 length: 16 residues. Germline V gene data show CDR1 as MNHEY and CDR2 as SVGEGT. Unmatched junction bases numbered 8, after V lost 4 bases and J lost 2 bases. The CDR3 is CASSLTSAVYTDTQYF. The DNA for the CDR3 is TGTGCCAGCAGTTTGACTAGCGCAGTATACACAGATACGCAGTATTTT.

V usage is TRBV4-3 and J usage is TRBJ2-3; D remains ambiguous. V shed 0 bases and J shed 5 bases, with 12 bases lying between them. The germline V gene encodes CDR1 LGHNA and CDR2 YSLEER. The CDR3 has 15 residues. The CDR3 sequence: CASSQDPQARDTQYF. CDR3 DNA: TGCGCCAGCAGCCAAGATCCTCAGGCGCGAGATACGCAGTATTTT.

The J gene is TRBJ1-1, the V gene TRBV3-1 (or the pseudogene TRBV3-2); weak D call: TRBD1 (6 bases). Trimming shortened V by 3 bases and J by 5 bases, and 16 bases separated the two germline ends. The CDR3 contains 15 residues. Germline values: CDR1 LGHDT, CDR2 YNNKEL (reference sequence). The CDR3 region is CASSHSKQGLTEAFF. CDR3 DNA sequence: TGTGCCAGCAGCCACTCGAAACAGGGTTTAACTGAAGCTTTCTTT.

About this clone itself: One end of the junction is discordant with germline, which a read error may explain. This rearrangement joins TRBV2 to TRBJ1-2; TRBD1 matches 7 bases. The CDR3 is 14 amino acids. Germline CDR1 and CDR2: SNHLY and FYNNEI. The chain's CDR3 is CASNEDRAIHGYTF. The CDR3 nucleotides are TGTGCCAGCAATGAAGACAGGGCGATACATGGCTACACCTTC.

The V call is TRBV7-2, the J call TRBJ2-7, with D uncertain. The V and J ends lost 5 bases and 0 bases respectively, with 5 bases between them. CDR3 length equals 12 residues. Germline V lookup: CDR1 SGHTA, CDR2 FQGNSA. CDR3 nucleotides: TGTGCCAGCAGCCCTATCTCCTACGAGCAGTACTTC. Amino acids: CASSPISYEQYF.

The CDR3 DNA reads TGTGCCAGTAGTACGGGGGGCGGGAGGGCCGGAAATGAGCAGTTCTTC. Translation gives CASSTGGGRAGNEQFF. The chain carries TRBV19 and TRBJ2-1, with TRBD2 identical over 9 bases. The germline gives CDR1 LNHDA, CDR2 SQIVND (reference sequence). V was pared by 4 bases and J by 7 bases, with 11 bases of the junction left unmatched. The CDR3 covers 16 residues.

This clone was seen only once. The rearrangement links TRBV6-5 to TRBJ2-1, with 9 bases fitting TRBD1. V dropped 6 bases and J dropped 9; count of bases not matched to a gene: 12. The CDR3 is 15 amino acids. Per germline, CDR1 MNHEY and CDR2 SVGAGI. This CDR3 is CASSYRDRVVGEQFF. The CDR3 DNA reads as TGTGCCAGCAGCTACCGGGACAGGGTCGTAGGTGAGCAGTTCTTC.

The rearrangement links TRBV10-2 to TRBJ2-1; 12 bases align to TRBD2. Trimming took 6 bases from V and 9 from J; bases not matched to a gene: 6. Germline V lookup: CDR1 WSHSY, CDR2 SAAADI. CDR3 length equals 14 residues. The CDR3 bases are TGCGCCAGCAGCCCTAGCGGGAGGGCCGGTGAGCAGTTCTTC. This encodes CASSPSGRAGEQFF.

This rearrangement joins TRBV30 to TRBJ1-5, with TRBD1 as a possible D gene (6 bases). Germline V gives CDR1 GTSNPN, CDR2 SVGIG (reference sequence). The CDR3 sequence is 14 residues long. Between the trimmed V and J ends, which lost 2 bases and 7 bases, there was a span of 15 bases. The CDR3 nucleotides read TGTGCCTGGAGTCTAGGGACATCAGGGCAGCCCCAGCATTTT. This codes for CAWSLGTSGQPQHF.

This chain joins TRBV7-6 and TRBJ2-1; 12 bases line up with TRBD2. Germline V CDR1 and CDR2: SGHVS, FNYEAQ. CDR3 length: 19 residues. V shed 5 bases, J shed 0 bases, and the junction held 11 bases outside the gene matches. CDR3 amino acids: CASSPGTSGFLFSYNEQFF. The CDR3 nucleotides are TGTGCCAGCAGCCCTGGGACTAGCGGGTTCCTTTTCTCCTACAATGAGCAGTTCTTC. The full variable domain, with the rest looked up from reference TRBV7-6 and TRBJ2-1, is GAGVSQSPRYKVTKRGQDVALRCDPISGHVSLYWYRQALGQGPEFLTYFNYEAQQDKSGLPNDRFSAERPEGSISTLTIQRTEQRDSAMYRCASSPGTSGFLFSYNEQFFGPGTRLTVL.

The chain combines TRBV28 with TRBJ2-1, with a possible D match to TRBD2 (6 bases). Per germline, CDR1 MDHEN and CDR2 SYDVKM. This CDR3 region has 14 residues. V dropped 5 bases and J dropped 8 bases, with 16 bases sitting between them. CDR3 bases: TGTGCCAGCAGTCCTAGCGACCCACCCCATGAGCAGTTCTTC. Translating it yields CASSPSDPPHEQFF.

The chain employs TRBV29-1 and TRBJ2-2; the D gene is possibly TRBD1 (7 bases). V was trimmed by 6 bases and J by 8 bases, leaving 13 bases between them. In germline, CDR1 is SQVTM, CDR2 ANQGSEA. The CDR3 covers 12 residues. The CDR3, as DNA: TGCAGCGTCAGGGGGGAGATTGGGGAGCTGTTTTTT. As protein: CSVRGEIGELFF.

This sequence joins TRBV9 and TRBJ2-7; TRBD2 agrees at 15 bases. Germline V lookup: CDR1 SGDLS, CDR2 YYNGEE. The CDR3 is made up of 18 amino acids. V lost 0 bases to trimming and J lost 2 bases; unmatched junction nucleotides: 6. In DNA form, the CDR3 reads TGTGCCAGCAGCGTAGCCCCTGGACTAGCGGGAGGGCCCTACGAGCAGTACTTC. Its protein is CASSVAPGLAGGPYEQYF.